The 29 T cell receptor beta chains in this list originate from one sample, sequenced in a study of T cell changes during pregnancy in multiple sclerosis. Data came from immunoSEQ multiplex PCR; TCRdb stores just in-frame clones and leaves some out. Found here are tens of thousands of clones, about 91% of them singletons; the top ten hold around 1%. The source material was peripheral blood, sampled after pregnancy. All receptors derive from a female donor with multiple sclerosis, enrolled in a pregnancy study.

This chain connects TRBV15 to TRBJ1-4, with D unclear. The length of the CDR3 is 15 residues. In germline, CDR1 is LNHNV, CDR2 YYDKDF (reference sequence). V lost 3 bases and J 8 bases, leaving 16 bases between the germline ends. The CDR3 region is CATSRGWREGEKLFF. The CDR3 nucleotides are TGTGCCACCAGCAGGGGGTGGAGGGAAGGAGAAAAACTGTTTTTT.

This chain uses TRBV2 with TRBJ1-1, with D possibly being TRBD1 (5 bases). The ends were cut back, 6 bases at V and 2 bases at J, with 10 bases in the middle. CDR1 and CDR2 from the germline V gene are SNHLY and FYNNEI. CDR3 size: 13 residues. The DNA of the CDR3 is TGTGCCAGCAGGGGGGGAACCAACACTGAAGCTTTCTTT. As protein: CASRGGTNTEAFF.

This chain joins TRBV2 and TRBJ2-7; TRBD2 agrees at 10 bases. Trimming cost V 4 bases and J 1 base; bases outside gene matches: 1. The CDR3 sequence is 14 residues long. CDR1 SNHLY and CDR2 FYNNEI come from the germline V gene. CDR3 nucleotides: TGTGCCAGCAGTGTGACTAGCGGGTCCTACGAGCAGTACTTC. Encoded protein: CASSVTSGSYEQYF.

This rearrangement joins TRBV5-6 to TRBJ1-3; D remains ambiguous. CDR1 is SGHDT, CDR2 YYEEEE, per germline. Trimming removed 2 bases from V and 6 bases from J, with 15 bases in between. This CDR3 contains 15 residues. This CDR3 reads CASSFTWRPENTIYF. Here the CDR3 DNA reads TGTGCCAGCAGCTTCACTTGGCGGCCTGAAAACACCATATATTTT.

The CDR3 is CASSLSLMNTEAFF. Here the CDR3 DNA reads TGTGCCAGCAGCTTGAGTCTGATGAACACTGAAGCTTTCTTT. The chain combines TRBV7-8 with TRBJ1-1; D unclear. Germline loops: CDR1 SGHVS, CDR2 FQNEAQ. This CDR3 is built from 14 residues. V was clipped by 3 bases and J by 0 bases, with 8 bases between them.

The rearrangement joins TRBV6-1 to TRBJ2-1, with 8 nucleotides matching TRBD2. Germline V gene lookup returns CDR1 MNHNS and CDR2 SASEGT. The J segment lost 7 bases and the V segment lost 0 bases, leaving 11 bases of the junction unmatched. The CDR3 consists of 17 residues. CDR3 protein: CASSEASGDLRGNEQFF. CDR3 in DNA: TGTGCCAGCAGTGAAGCTAGCGGGGATCTACGAGGAAATGAGCAGTTCTTC.

The V gene is TRBV9, the J gene TRBJ2-7; possibly TRBD2 for D (7 bases). V was cut by 0 bases and J by 2 bases, with 18 bases left in between. The CDR3 contains 17 residues. Germline CDR1 reads SGDLS; CDR2 reads YYNGEE. CDR3 sequence (DNA): TGTGCCAGCAGCGTAGGTCGAGGTCGGGGGGCCACCTACGAGCAGTACTTC. This codes for CASSVGRGRGATYEQYF.

As concerns this clone: Relative to the germline gene, one junction end is altered; a read error may explain this. V and J are TRBV10-3 and TRBJ1-1, with D unclear. Germline CDR1 ENHRY, CDR2 SYGVKD. The CDR3 has 13 residues. The CDR3 region is CAISESAGLGGLF. CDR3 nucleotides: TGTGCCATCAGTGAGTCGGCGGGCCTAGGAGGTCTCTTT.

The chain is built from TRBV21-1 and TRBJ2-3; no DNA check was done on the table's D call, TRBD2. TRBV21-1 is a known pseudogene. The CDR3 has 11 residues. CDR3 in DNA: TGTGCCAGCAGCGAAGGACTCACGCAGTATTTT. This translates into CASSEGLTQYF.

V and J are TRBV19 and TRBJ1-1, with a possible D match to TRBD1 (5 bases). This CDR3 comprises 14 residues. Germline V lookup: CDR1 LNHDA, CDR2 SQIVND (reference sequence). Between the trimmed V and J ends, which lost 5 bases and 1 base, there was a span of 11 bases. The CDR3 here is CASSGLGQNTEAFF. The CDR3, as DNA: TGTGCCAGTAGTGGCTTAGGACAGAACACTGAAGCTTTCTTT.

This clone was found a few times. The chain couples TRBV30 to TRBJ1-5; D is possibly TRBD1 (6 bases). The CDR3 length is 15 residues. V lost 0 bases, J lost 2 bases, and 11 bases lay in between. The germline V gene has CDR1 GTSNPN and CDR2 SVGIG (reference sequence). The CDR3 spells CAWSVGTRGNQPQHF. The CDR3 nucleotides read TGTGCCTGGAGTGTCGGGACACGGGGCAATCAGCCCCAGCATTTT.

The V and J genes are TRBV5-6 and TRBJ2-2, with TRBD1 matching over 11 bases. The CDR3 sequence is 17 residues long. Looked up from germline, CDR1 is SGHDT and CDR2 is YYEEEE. V lost 4 bases and J lost 4; bases outside the gene matches: 9. The CDR3, as DNA: TGTGCCAGCAGCGTGGTGGACAGGGGGCGCGGCACCGGGGAGCTGTTTTTT. Its translation: CASSVVDRGRGTGELFF.

The chain employs TRBV7-3 and TRBJ2-1, with D maybe TRBD2 (6 bases). The germline CDR1 and CDR2 sequences are SGHTA and FQGTGA. CDR3 length: 13 amino acids. V was clipped by 5 bases and J by 5 bases, with 10 bases between them. CDR3 region: CASSPGGNNEQFF. Written as DNA, the CDR3 is TGTGCCAGCAGCCCCGGGGGTAACAATGAGCAGTTCTTC. The variable domain in full, with the rest retrieved from reference TRBV7-3 and TRBJ2-1, is GAGVSQTPSNKVTEKGKYVELRCDPISGHTALYWYRQSLGQGPEFLIYFQGTGAADDSGLPNDRFFAVRPEGSVSTLKIQRTERGDSAVYLCASSPGGNNEQFFGPGTRLTVL.

V gene TRBV4-3 combines with J gene TRBJ1-2, with TRBD1 identical over 7 bases. Germline CDR1 LGHNA, CDR2 YSLEER. The ends lost 1 base at V and 5 bases at J; junction bases unmatched: 7. The CDR3 runs to 15 residues. CDR3 in amino acids: CASSQGGVRGYGYTF. CDR3 DNA sequence: TGCGCCAGCAGCCAAGGAGGAGTCAGGGGGTATGGCTACACCTTC.

The CDR3 region has the DNA TGTGCCAGTAGTACCGCTAGCGGGGGAGAGACCCAGTACTTC. This translates into CASSTASGGETQYF. This rearrangement joins TRBV19 to TRBJ2-5; TRBD2 aligns across 10 bases. The germline V gene encodes CDR1 LNHDA and CDR2 SQIVND (reference sequence). J was trimmed by 4 bases and V by 4 bases; bases with no gene match: 3. The CDR3 length is 14 residues. The variable domain in full, with the rest retrieved from reference TRBV19 and TRBJ2-5, is DGGITQSPKYLFRKEGQNVTLSCEQNLNHDAMYWYRQDPGQGLRLIYYSQIVNDFQKGDIAEGYSVSREKKESFPLTVTSAQKNPTAFYLCASSTASGGETQYFGPGTRLLVL.

The V call is TRBV5-4, the J call TRBJ1-6, with 9 bases that match TRBD1. J was trimmed by 13 bases and V by 0 bases; bases with no gene match: 11. Germline values: CDR1 SGHNT, CDR2 YYREEE (reference sequence). The CDR3 totals 16 residues. The CDR3 loop is CASSLDGGTGFTPLHF. DNA of the CDR3: TGTGCCAGCAGCTTGGATGGGGGGACAGGGTTTACCCCCCTCCACTTT.

The V and J genes are TRBV12-5 and TRBJ1-1; TRBD1 is a possible D gene (5 bases). From germline, CDR1 is LGHNT and CDR2 FRNRAP. CDR3 length equals 14 residues. V lost 9 bases and J 1 base, leaving 15 bases between the germline ends. The CDR3 DNA is TGTGCTAGCACGCCGGGACTGGGGAACACTGAAGCTTTCTTT. Translated, it gives CASTPGLGNTEAFF.

This clone was recorded a few times. The junction departs from germline at one end; a sequencing error may be responsible. The V and J genes are TRBV2 and TRBJ1-4; the D is unclear. CDR1 SNHLY and CDR2 FYNNEI come from the germline V gene. The CDR3 consists of 8 residues. CDR3 DNA sequence: TGTGCCAGCAGGGTGAGGCTTTTT. It encodes CASRVRLF.

This chain connects TRBV7-2 to TRBJ2-3; TRBD2 matches 11 bases. Germline assignment: CDR1 SGHTA and CDR2 FQGNSA. The CDR3 length is 18 residues. Losses at the gene ends were 3 bases for V and 0 bases for J; bases not matched to a gene: 8. The CDR3 nucleotides read TGTGCCAGCAGCTTTGGAGGGGGGACTAGCGGAAGCACAGATACGCAGTATTTT. Protein product: CASSFGGGTSGSTDTQYF.

This chain joins TRBV18 and TRBJ2-2, with 15 bases aligning to TRBD2. CDR3 length: 19 residues. J lost 1 base, V lost 0 bases, and 3 bases had no gene match. Germline CDR1 KGHSH, CDR2 LQKENI. The CDR3 loop reads CASSPPGLAGGRNTGELFF. Here the CDR3 DNA reads TGTGCCAGCTCACCACCGGGACTAGCGGGGGGACGGAACACCGGGGAGCTGTTTTTT.

The chain links TRBV7-8 to TRBJ1-1; D uncertain. The germline V gene encodes CDR1 SGHVS and CDR2 FQNEAQ. The CDR3 is 14 amino acids. With 1 base removed from V and 4 bases from J, the gap between germline ends came to 10 bases. This CDR3 reads CASSLGPGSTEAFF. As DNA, the CDR3 is TGTGCCAGCAGCTTAGGTCCGGGGAGCACTGAAGCTTTCTTT.

The CDR3 spells CASSPGGGPVLADTQYF. DNA of the CDR3: TGCGCCAGCAGCCCGGGAGGGGGGCCGGTATTAGCAGATACGCAGTATTTT. V and J are TRBV4-3 and TRBJ2-3, with 8 positions matching TRBD2. Germline V CDR1 and CDR2: LGHNA, YSLEER. V gave up 4 bases and J gave up 4 bases; unmatched junction bases: 13. The CDR3 spans 17 residues.

V gene TRBV30 combines with J gene TRBJ1-2; 8 nucleotides line up with TRBD1. Germline CDR1 GTSNPN, CDR2 SVGIG (reference sequence). J lost 5 bases, V lost 4 bases, and 0 bases had no gene match. The length of the CDR3 is 11 residues. The DNA of the CDR3 is TGTGCCTGGAACAGGGGGTATGGCTACACCTTC. Its translation: CAWNRGYGYTF.

The chain recombines TRBV5-6 with TRBJ2-3; TRBD1 is a possible D gene (8 bases). The germline V gene encodes CDR1 SGHDT and CDR2 YYEEEE. The CDR3 is made up of 15 amino acids. V lost 3 bases and J lost 7, with 18 bases in between. The CDR3 DNA sequence: TGTGCCAGCAGCTCAACAGGGGGGGGCTCGAATACGCAGTATTTT. It codes for CASSSTGGGSNTQYF.

The chain combines TRBV7-2 with TRBJ2-7; TRBD2 is a possible D gene (6 bases). Looked up from germline, CDR1 is SGHTA and CDR2 is FQGNSA. Trimming left V 1 base short and J 2 bases short, with 9 bases between. There are 14 residues in the CDR3. For the CDR3, the DNA is TGTGCCAGCAGCTTAGGGTGGGGGGCCTACGAGCAGTACTTC. The encoded protein is CASSLGWGAYEQYF. Full variable domain (outside the CDR3, taken from reference TRBV7-2 and TRBJ2-7): GAGVSQSPSNKVTEKGKDVELRCDPISGHTALYWYRQSLGQGLEFLIYFQGNSAPDKSGLPSDRFSAERTGGSVSTLTIQRTQQEDSAVYLCASSLGWGAYEQYFGPGTRLTVT.

The chain uses TRBV2 and TRBJ1-5, with 9 bases aligning to TRBD1. Germline values: CDR1 SNHLY, CDR2 FYNNEI. V lost 0 bases and J lost 6; bases outside the gene matches: 0. The CDR3 length is 14 residues. The CDR3 sequence is CASSEATGGQPQHF. CDR3 DNA sequence: TGTGCCAGCAGTGAAGCGACAGGGGGTCAGCCCCAGCATTTT.

This CDR3 reads CASSPGTGGYEQYF. The DNA of the CDR3 is TGTGCCAGCTCACCCGGGACAGGGGGCTACGAGCAGTACTTC. This sequence joins TRBV18 and TRBJ2-7; TRBD1 matches 11 bases. The CDR3 extends over 14 amino acids. Germline V CDR1 and CDR2: KGHSH, LQKENI. V lost 3 bases to trimming and J lost 3 bases; unmatched junction nucleotides: 1.

J is TRBJ2-7 and V is TRBV11-2, with 7 bases matching TRBD1. The germline gives CDR1 SGHAT, CDR2 FQNNGV. This CDR3 has 15 residues. Germline trimming cut 5 bases from V and 0 bases from J; bases unmatched to any gene: 7. CDR3 in DNA: TGTGCCAGCAGCCCCGACAGGGCGAGCTCCTACGAGCAGTACTTC. As protein: CASSPDRASSYEQYF.

This clone was counted once. V is TRBV19 and J is TRBJ2-1; D is undetermined. The germline V gene encodes CDR1 LNHDA and CDR2 SQIVND (reference sequence). The length of the CDR3 is 15 residues. Between the trimmed V and J ends, which lost 6 bases and 4 bases, there was a span of 16 bases. This chain's CDR3 is CASSSTGSSYNEQFF. The CDR3 bases are TGTGCCAGTAGCAGTACCGGGTCCTCTTACAATGAGCAGTTCTTC.